This T cell receptor beta chain was captured by sequencing in a study of cytomegalovirus exposure and HLA in healthy donors. Study findings and constraints: Per a later analysis, about 15,000 TCR beta sequences showed association with HLA alleles at 0.05 false discovery rate.

Primers: 60 Vbeta forward and 13 Jbeta reverse. Only in-frame clones appear in the TCRdb table, and some are missing; sequencing was by immunoSEQ multiplex PCR. The table shows 150,000 or so clones, with about 85% occurring only once. A remark on this clone: Its cognate antigen is unknown.

Sequencing input: PBMCs. The receptor's source is a man aged 50-60 years in good health and CMV-seropositive.

CDR3 in amino acids: CAINRVEGTEAFF. The DNA of the CDR3 is TGTGCCATCAACAGAGTCGAAGGCACTGAAGCTTTCTTT. The chain is built from TRBV10-3 and TRBJ1-1, with unresolved D. V gave up 7 bases and J gave up 4 bases, with 13 bases separating them. Germline V gene sequence: CDR1 ENHRY, CDR2 SYGVKD. The CDR3 covers 13 residues.